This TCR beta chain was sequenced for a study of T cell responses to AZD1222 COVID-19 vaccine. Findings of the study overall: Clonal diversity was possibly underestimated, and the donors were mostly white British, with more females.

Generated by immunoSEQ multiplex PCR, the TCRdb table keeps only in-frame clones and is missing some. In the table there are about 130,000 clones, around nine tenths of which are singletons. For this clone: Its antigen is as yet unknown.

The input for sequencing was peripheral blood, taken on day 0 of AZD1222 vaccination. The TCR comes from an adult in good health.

In DNA form, the CDR3 reads TGTGCCAGCAGTCGGACAGGATCGGGAAAGCCCCAGCATTTT. Protein product: CASSRTGSGKPQHF. The chain couples TRBV6-6 to TRBJ1-5, with TRBD1 matching over 7 bases. The CDR3 loop spans 14 amino acids. The germline gives CDR1 MNHNY, CDR2 SVGAGI (reference sequence). With V trimmed by 5 bases and J by 8 bases, 9 bases remained unmatched.